The rows below give T cell receptor beta chains drawn from one sample of a study of T cells in tumors after PD-1 blockade. Libraries were prepared by immunoSEQ multiplex PCR; TCRdb keeps only in-frame clonotypes and omits some of them. The sample yields some 11,000 clones, roughly 63% seen once. Sequenced here: tumor tissue, sampled before anti-PD-1 treatment. The receptors were sampled from a human donor with basal cell carcinoma. CDR3s include the opening cysteine and the closing phenylalanine or tryptophan. A D gene is named only where the DNA matches it firmly. Only some rows state a clone size, as once, few, many or a class for expanded clones.

v_call: TRBV10-3
d_call: -
clone_size: -
j_call: TRBJ1-6
cdr3_length: 15
cdr3_nt: TGTGCCACCTCTTACCTCAGGGAGAGGAATTCACCCCTCCACTTT
cdr3_aa: CATSYLRERNSPLHF

v_call: TRBV6-5
d_call: -
clone_size: -
j_call: TRBJ1-2
cdr3_length: 14
cdr3_nt: TGTGCCAGCAGTTACTCGAGCAAGAACTATGGCTACACCTTC
cdr3_aa: CASSYSSKNYGYTF

v_call: TRBV2
d_call: TRBD1
clone_size: -
j_call: TRBJ2-5
cdr3_length: 16
cdr3_nt: TGTGCCAGCAGCGACCCCGACGGACAGGGCGAAGAGACCCAGTACTTC
cdr3_aa: CASSDPDGQGEETQYF

v_call: TRBV28
d_call: -
clone_size: few
j_call: TRBJ2-1
cdr3_length: 16
cdr3_nt: TGTGCCAGCAGTTTTGATCTGGGGGGCTCGGTAAATGAGCAGTTCTTC
cdr3_aa: CASSFDLGGSVNEQFF

v_call: TRBV6-2/TRBV6-3
d_call: -
clone_size: -
j_call: TRBJ2-1
cdr3_length: 16
cdr3_nt: TGTGCCAGCAGTTCCCCAAGGCAGACTGTCTACAATGAGCAGTTCTTC
cdr3_aa: CASSSPRQTVYNEQFF

v_call: TRBV6-1
d_call: TRBD1
clone_size: few
j_call: TRBJ2-7
cdr3_length: 15
cdr3_nt: TGTGCCAGCAGTGAACGCGGACAGGGGGACTACGAGCAGTACTTC
cdr3_aa: CASSERGQGDYEQYF

v_call: TRBV29-1
d_call: -
clone_size: few
j_call: TRBJ2-7
cdr3_length: 14
cdr3_nt: TGCAGCGTTGTAAAGGCGGGCAGAGGCAACGAGCAGTACTTC
cdr3_aa: CSVVKAGRGNEQYF

v_call: TRBV7-8
d_call: -
clone_size: -
j_call: TRBJ1-6
cdr3_length: 15
cdr3_nt: TGTGCCAGCAGCTTAATCGGGACAAAGGATTCACCCCTCCACTTT
cdr3_aa: CASSLIGTKDSPLHF

v_call: TRBV19
d_call: -
clone_size: -
j_call: TRBJ1-2
cdr3_length: 14
cdr3_nt: TGTGCCAGTAGTAGCGGGACACATAACTATGGCTACACCTTC
cdr3_aa: CASSSGTHNYGYTF

v_call: TRBV2
d_call: TRBD1
clone_size: once
j_call: TRBJ2-7
cdr3_length: 16
cdr3_nt: TGTGCCAGCAGCGTATCTTGGGACAGGCAGCGGAACGAGCAGTACTTC
cdr3_aa: CASSVSWDRQRNEQYF

v_call: TRBV7-9
d_call: -
clone_size: -
j_call: TRBJ1-1
cdr3_length: 13
cdr3_nt: TGTGCCAGCAGCTTAGTCACGAACACTGAAGCTTTCTTT
cdr3_aa: CASSLVTNTEAFF

v_call: TRBV27
d_call: -
clone_size: few
j_call: TRBJ2-7
cdr3_length: 15
cdr3_nt: TGTGCCAGCAGTTTATCCTATGGCCCTTCTTACGAGCAGTACTTC
cdr3_aa: CASSLSYGPSYEQYF

v_call: TRBV29-1
d_call: TRBD2
clone_size: -
j_call: TRBJ2-3
cdr3_length: 15
cdr3_nt: TGCAGCGTTGGGACATTAGCGGGAGTGGCAGATACGCAGTATTTT
cdr3_aa: CSVGTLAGVADTQYF

v_call: TRBV11-3
d_call: TRBD1
clone_size: few
j_call: TRBJ1-2
cdr3_length: 16
cdr3_nt: TGTGCCAGCAGCTTAGAAGGCAGGGGGTCTAACTATGGCTACACCTTC
cdr3_aa: CASSLEGRGSNYGYTF

v_call: TRBV27
d_call: -
clone_size: -
j_call: TRBJ1-1
cdr3_length: 14
cdr3_nt: TGTGCCAGCAGGAACCGGGCTTTAGGCACTGAAGCTTTCTTT
cdr3_aa: CASRNRALGTEAFF

v_call: TRBV6-6
d_call: TRBD1
clone_size: once
j_call: TRBJ2-1
cdr3_length: 15
cdr3_nt: TGTGCCAGCAGTGAGCCGGGACAGGGCTACAATGAGCAGTTCTTC
cdr3_aa: CASSEPGQGYNEQFF

v_call: TRBV19
d_call: TRBD2
clone_size: -
j_call: TRBJ2-5
cdr3_length: 17
cdr3_nt: TGTGCCAGTGCGCGCCAAGCTTATAGCGGGAGATCAGAGACCCAGTACTTC
cdr3_aa: CASARQAYSGRSETQYF

v_call: TRBV3-1/TRBV3-2
d_call: -
clone_size: -
j_call: TRBJ2-1
cdr3_length: 14
cdr3_nt: TGTGCCAGCAGCCGACTAGATACGCGCAATGAGCAGTTCTTC
cdr3_aa: CASSRLDTRNEQFF

v_call: TRBV5-1
d_call: -
clone_size: -
j_call: TRBJ1-1
cdr3_length: 13
cdr3_nt: TGCGCCAGCAGCTTGGCAACAGGGCTTGTAGCTTTCTTT
cdr3_aa: CASSLATGLVAFF

v_call: TRBV6-5
d_call: -
clone_size: few
j_call: TRBJ2-5
cdr3_length: 12
cdr3_nt: TGTGCCAGCAGGGCCTTGAAAGAGACCCAGTACTTC
cdr3_aa: CASRALKETQYF

v_call: TRBV7-9
d_call: -
clone_size: -
j_call: TRBJ1-2
cdr3_length: 15
cdr3_nt: TGTGCCAGCAGGTCCGCGGCTTCTGCTAACTATGGCTACACCTTC
cdr3_aa: CASRSAASANYGYTF

v_call: TRBV6-2/TRBV6-3
d_call: TRBD1
clone_size: few
j_call: TRBJ1-5
cdr3_length: 15
cdr3_nt: TGTGCCAGCAGTCATCCGACAGGGGGAACTCAGCCCCAGCATTTT
cdr3_aa: CASSHPTGGTQPQHF

v_call: TRBV9
d_call: -
clone_size: -
j_call: TRBJ2-5
cdr3_length: 15
cdr3_nt: TGTGCCAGCAGCGTTCAAGGGGACTTGGGTTGGACCCAGTACTTC
cdr3_aa: CASSVQGDLGWTQYF

v_call: TRBV6-1
d_call: -
clone_size: -
j_call: TRBJ1-2
cdr3_length: 17
cdr3_nt: TGTGCCAGCAGTGAGGTAACGGGGCCAGTTTCCCCCTATGGCTACACCTTC
cdr3_aa: CASSEVTGPVSPYGYTF

v_call: TRBV14
d_call: -
clone_size: -
j_call: TRBJ1-4
cdr3_length: 14
cdr3_nt: TGTGCCAGCAGCCAAATGGAGAAGAATGAAAAACTGTTTTTT
cdr3_aa: CASSQMEKNEKLFF

v_call: TRBV24-1
d_call: -
clone_size: few
j_call: TRBJ1-6
cdr3_length: 17
cdr3_nt: TGTGCCACCAGTGATTTGTCAGGAGAAAAAAATAATTCACCCCTCCACTTT
cdr3_aa: CATSDLSGEKNNSPLHF

v_call: TRBV6-5
d_call: TRBD1
clone_size: few
j_call: TRBJ1-6
cdr3_length: 15
cdr3_nt: TGTGCCAGCAACCGGGAAGGGGGCTCGAATTCACCCCTCCACTTT
cdr3_aa: CASNREGGSNSPLHF

v_call: TRBV11-1
d_call: -
clone_size: -
j_call: TRBJ2-1
cdr3_length: 13
cdr3_nt: TGTGCCAGCAGCCTCTTGGGATTAGATGAGCAGTTCTTC
cdr3_aa: CASSLLGLDEQFF

v_call: TRBV18
d_call: -
clone_size: -
j_call: TRBJ2-7
cdr3_length: 12
cdr3_nt: TGTGCCAGCTCACCAGGGCGTAGTGAGCAGTACTTC
cdr3_aa: CASSPGRSEQYF

v_call: TRBV5-3
d_call: -
clone_size: few
j_call: TRBJ1-5
cdr3_length: 16
cdr3_nt: TGTGCCAGAAAGAGATGGGGTAGAACAAGCAATCAGCCCCAGCATTTT
cdr3_aa: CARKRWGRTSNQPQHF

v_call: TRBV19
d_call: TRBD1
clone_size: -
j_call: TRBJ1-4
cdr3_length: 15
cdr3_nt: TGTGCCAGTAGAGCCCAAACAGGGGGAGGAGAAAAACTGTTTTTT
cdr3_aa: CASRAQTGGGEKLFF

v_call: TRBV28
d_call: -
clone_size: once
j_call: TRBJ2-7
cdr3_length: 15
cdr3_nt: TGTGCCAGCAGTTTATCCGACACCGTCCCCTACGAGCAGTACTTC
cdr3_aa: CASSLSDTVPYEQYF

v_call: TRBV27
d_call: TRBD1
clone_size: -
j_call: TRBJ2-3
cdr3_length: 20
cdr3_nt: TGTGCCAGCAGTGTACCTCGGGACAGGGGAATTCCCACGCCCCGGGACACGCAGTATTTT
cdr3_aa: CASSVPRDRGIPTPRDTQYF

v_call: TRBV6-6
d_call: TRBD2
clone_size: -
j_call: TRBJ2-7
cdr3_length: 15
cdr3_nt: TGTGCCAGCAGTTCCTCCCTCGGACTAGCGGTAACGCAGTACTTC
cdr3_aa: CASSSSLGLAVTQYF

v_call: TRBV5-1
d_call: -
clone_size: -
j_call: TRBJ2-3
cdr3_length: 15
cdr3_nt: TGCGCCAGCAGCTCCTCCGGGACGAGGGGTGATACGCAGTATTTT
cdr3_aa: CASSSSGTRGDTQYF

v_call: TRBV27
d_call: -
clone_size: -
j_call: TRBJ2-5
cdr3_length: 14
cdr3_nt: TGTGCCAGTTCTCGCCAACTTGCCCAAGAGACCCAGTACTTC
cdr3_aa: CASSRQLAQETQYF

v_call: TRBV7-8
d_call: -
clone_size: medium-sized
j_call: TRBJ2-7
cdr3_length: 12
cdr3_nt: TGTGCCAGCAGCCCGCACTCCTACGAGCAGTACTTC
cdr3_aa: CASSPHSYEQYF

v_call: TRBV2
d_call: TRBD2
clone_size: -
j_call: TRBJ2-7
cdr3_length: 14
cdr3_nt: TGTGCCAGCAGGCCGGCTAGCGGGGCTCGGGAGCAGTACTTC
cdr3_aa: CASRPASGAREQYF

v_call: TRBV6-6
d_call: TRBD2
clone_size: -
j_call: TRBJ2-1
cdr3_length: 19
cdr3_nt: TGTGCCAGCAGGCGACTAGCGGGAAGTAGTCGGTTCTCCTACAATGAGCAGTTCTTC
cdr3_aa: CASRRLAGSSRFSYNEQFF

v_call: TRBV19
d_call: -
clone_size: -
j_call: TRBJ1-6
cdr3_length: 15
cdr3_nt: TGTGCCAGTAGTCTGGACACCGGGCGAAATTCACCCCTCCACTTT
cdr3_aa: CASSLDTGRNSPLHF

v_call: TRBV11-3
d_call: TRBD2
clone_size: -
j_call: TRBJ2-3
cdr3_length: 15
cdr3_nt: TGTGCCAGCAGCTTAACCCTAGCGGCGACAGATACGCAGTATTTT
cdr3_aa: CASSLTLAATDTQYF

v_call: TRBV6-4
d_call: -
clone_size: -
j_call: TRBJ1-1
cdr3_length: 16
cdr3_nt: TGTGCCAGCAGTGTTCGACAGCGGGATCTGAACACTGAAGCTTTCTTT
cdr3_aa: CASSVRQRDLNTEAFF

v_call: TRBV5-4
d_call: -
clone_size: -
j_call: TRBJ2-1
cdr3_length: 14
cdr3_nt: TGTGCCAGCAGCACCCTAGGGGGCTACAATGAGCAGTTCTTC
cdr3_aa: CASSTLGGYNEQFF

v_call: TRBV6-5
d_call: -
clone_size: few
j_call: TRBJ1-6
cdr3_length: 16
cdr3_nt: TGTGCCAGCAGTTCAACTACGGGGACGGGGAATTCACCCCTCCACTTT
cdr3_aa: CASSSTTGTGNSPLHF

v_call: TRBV2
d_call: TRBD2
clone_size: -
j_call: TRBJ2-1
cdr3_length: 15
cdr3_nt: TGTGCCAGCAGCCCAACTAGCGGGGGATACAATGAGCAGTTCTTC
cdr3_aa: CASSPTSGGYNEQFF

v_call: TRBV21-1
d_call: -
clone_size: -
j_call: TRBJ2-5
cdr3_length: 16
cdr3_nt: TGTGCCAGCAGCAAGGCGACTAGGGGCTTCCAAGAGACCCAGTACTTC
cdr3_aa: CASSKATRGFQETQYF

v_call: TRBV5-8
d_call: -
clone_size: -
j_call: TRBJ2-6
cdr3_length: 17
cdr3_nt: TGTGCCAGCAGCTTCCATAGGGGGAATACTGGGGCCAACGTCCTGACTTTC
cdr3_aa: CASSFHRGNTGANVLTF

v_call: TRBV5-6
d_call: TRBD1
clone_size: -
j_call: TRBJ2-7
cdr3_length: 13
cdr3_nt: TGTGCCAGCAGGCCAACAGGGGGAGGCGAGCAGTACTTC
cdr3_aa: CASRPTGGGEQYF

v_call: TRBV7-2
d_call: TRBD1
clone_size: -
j_call: TRBJ2-5
cdr3_length: 15
cdr3_nt: TGTGCCAGCAGCCCTCTGGGACAGGGGCAAGAGACCCAGTACTTC
cdr3_aa: CASSPLGQGQETQYF

v_call: TRBV4-3
d_call: -
clone_size: few
j_call: TRBJ1-1
cdr3_length: 13
cdr3_nt: TGCGCCAGCAGCCAATATGAAAGGAGTGAAGCTTTCTTT
cdr3_aa: CASSQYERSEAFF

v_call: TRBV7-2
d_call: -
clone_size: once
j_call: TRBJ1-3
cdr3_length: 16
cdr3_nt: TGTGCCAGCAGCTTAGTGGCAGCCAGCTCTGGAAACACCATATATTTT
cdr3_aa: CASSLVAASSGNTIYF

v_call: TRBV7-2
d_call: TRBD1
clone_size: -
j_call: TRBJ2-5
cdr3_length: 14
cdr3_nt: TGTGCCAGCAGCTCCGGGACAGTGGGCGAGACCCAGTACTTC
cdr3_aa: CASSSGTVGETQYF

v_call: TRBV19
d_call: -
clone_size: medium-sized
j_call: TRBJ1-5
cdr3_length: 15
cdr3_nt: TGTGCCAGTAGTCCATCCCGGGATAGCAATCAGCCCCAGCATTTT
cdr3_aa: CASSPSRDSNQPQHF

v_call: TRBV6-5
d_call: -
clone_size: -
j_call: TRBJ1-5
cdr3_length: 15
cdr3_nt: TGTGCCAGCAGTTACTCGAGAAGAGGAGATCAGCCCCAGCATTTT
cdr3_aa: CASSYSRRGDQPQHF

v_call: TRBV5-6
d_call: TRBD1
clone_size: -
j_call: TRBJ2-3
cdr3_length: 12
cdr3_nt: TGTGCCAGCAGCTTGGACAGGGGGGCGCAGTATTTT
cdr3_aa: CASSLDRGAQYF

v_call: TRBV5-4
d_call: -
clone_size: -
j_call: TRBJ2-3
cdr3_length: 15
cdr3_nt: TGTGCCAGCAGCCCCGGGGCGAGAGGTGGAGATACGCAGTATTTT
cdr3_aa: CASSPGARGGDTQYF

v_call: TRBV5-4
d_call: TRBD2
clone_size: -
j_call: TRBJ2-5
cdr3_length: 15
cdr3_nt: TGTGCCAGCAGCTTGGCTAGCGGCCCACAAGAGACCCAGTACTTC
cdr3_aa: CASSLASGPQETQYF

v_call: TRBV7-2
d_call: -
clone_size: -
j_call: TRBJ1-1
cdr3_length: 13
cdr3_nt: TGTGCCAGCAGCTTCGACCCGGGCACTGAAGCTTTCTTT
cdr3_aa: CASSFDPGTEAFF

v_call: TRBV5-6
d_call: -
clone_size: -
j_call: TRBJ2-3
cdr3_length: 16
cdr3_nt: TGTGCCAGCAGCTTGGGATCGGTTCTTAGCACAGATACGCAGTATTTT
cdr3_aa: CASSLGSVLSTDTQYF

v_call: TRBV7-6
d_call: -
clone_size: -
j_call: TRBJ2-1
cdr3_length: 17
cdr3_nt: TGTGCCAGCAGCCCATCTCTCCCCGGCGGTCGATACAATGAGCAGTTCTTC
cdr3_aa: CASSPSLPGGRYNEQFF